This T cell receptor (beta chain) was sequenced in a study of control samples from healthy donors and cancer patients. The CDR3 sequence is 15 residues long. V lost 4 bases and J 0 bases, leaving 12 bases between the germline ends. Germline V gene sequence: CDR1 LNHDA, CDR2 SQIVND (reference sequence). Some clones are missing from TCRdb's copy, which holds only in-frame ones; the method was immunoSEQ multiplex PCR. The repertoire holds about 120,000 clones, approximately 90% seen once, with less than 4% in the top ten. The clonotype was recovered from a man aged 40-50 years in good health. Sequencing was performed on blood. This chain joins TRBV19 and TRBJ1-1, with a tentative D call TRBD1 (5 bases). The CDR3 reads CASSTRGVVNTEAFF. As DNA, the CDR3 is TGTGCCAGTAGTACCCGGGGGGTGGTGAACACTGAAGCTTTCTTT.